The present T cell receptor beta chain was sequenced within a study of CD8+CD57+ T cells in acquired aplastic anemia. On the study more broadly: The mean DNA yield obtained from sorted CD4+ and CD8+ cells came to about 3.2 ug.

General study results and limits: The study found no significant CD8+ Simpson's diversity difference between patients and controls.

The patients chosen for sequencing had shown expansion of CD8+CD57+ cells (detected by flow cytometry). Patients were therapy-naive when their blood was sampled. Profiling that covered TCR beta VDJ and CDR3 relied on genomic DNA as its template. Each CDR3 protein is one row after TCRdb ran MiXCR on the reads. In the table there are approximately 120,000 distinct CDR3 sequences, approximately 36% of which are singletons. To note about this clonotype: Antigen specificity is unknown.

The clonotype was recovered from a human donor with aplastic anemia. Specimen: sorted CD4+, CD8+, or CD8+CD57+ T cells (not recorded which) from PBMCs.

In DNA, the CDR3 is TGTGCCAGCAGCTTAGGGCGGTCTGAAGCTTTCTTT. This gives the protein CASSLGRSEAFF. The chain has TRBV2 and TRBJ1-1; D not resolved. Germline assignment: CDR1 SNHLY and CDR2 FYNNEI. The CDR3 loop spans 12 amino acids. V gave up 6 bases and J gave up 6 bases, with 11 bases separating them. The full variable domain, its missing parts supplied by reference TRBV2 and TRBJ1-1, is EPEVTQTPSHQVTQMGQEVILRCVPISNHLYFYWYRQILGQKVEFLVSFYNNEISEKSEIFDDQFSVERPDGSNFTLKIRSTKLEDSAMYFCASSLGRSEAFFGQGTRLTVV.